What follows describes a single TCR beta chain. Its antigen remains unidentified. This specimen belongs to a study of T cell responses to AZD1222 COVID-19 vaccine. Study results and limitations: Spike-spanning, vaccine-associated CD4 TCRs were dominant at 160-218 and 743-854. Baseline serostatus was positive in only six or seven AZD1222 recipients.

Here immunoSEQ multiplex PCR was the method, and the copy in TCRdb shows in-frame clones only, minus some. Of some 150,000 clones in the sample, 90% were seen once. V lost 0 bases, J lost 4 bases, and 12 bases lay in between. Germline V lookup: CDR1 GTSNPN, CDR2 SVGIG (reference sequence). This CDR3 has 14 residues. The source of this sequence is an adult in good health. The chain links TRBV30 to TRBJ1-2, with a possible D match to TRBD1 (6 bases). Source: peripheral blood, taken on day 0 of AZD1222 vaccination. As DNA, the CDR3 is TGTGCCTGGAGTGTAGTGGGGGGCGCCTATGGCTACACCTTC. Translated: CAWSVVGGAYGYTF.